The sequence of this TCR beta chain was determined in a study of technical replicates of blood from a few donors. This CDR3 has 13 residues. Germline CDR1 reads SGHVS; CDR2 reads FNYEAQ. The V segment lost 5 bases and the J segment 8 bases; nucleotides outside the gene matches: 8. Assay used: immunoSEQ multiplex PCR; TCRdb lists only in-frame clones, some missing. Among around 80,000 clones listed, about 98% were seen once. The sequence was obtained from a human donor in good health. The material sequenced was T cells isolated from PBMCs. The chain is built from TRBV7-6 and TRBJ1-2; 7 bases are a match to TRBD1. In DNA form, the CDR3 reads TGTGCCAGCAGCCCCCGGACAGGAGACGGCTACACCTTC. The encoded protein is CASSPRTGDGYTF.